One and the same sample provided the 18 T cell receptor beta chains below, sequenced in a study of Ad26.COV2.S vaccination and SARS-CoV-2 variants. This sample's treatment: some 20 received Ad26.COV2.S at low or high dose, single or two shots; roughly five received placebo; per-sample allocation not given. Day 63 after the first vaccine or placebo injection was the time point for sampling. Using immunoSEQ multiplex PCR, the repertoire was profiled, and TCRdb retains in-frame clones only, with some absent. This table holds 350,000 to 500,000 clones, around 87% found once. Source: peripheral blood, taken in a trial of Ad26.COV2.S vaccine versus placebo. All receptors come from a person between 18 and 60 years old who received the Ad26.COV2.S COVID-19 vaccine or a placebo.

The rearrangement uses TRBV6-2 or TRBV6-3 and TRBJ2-1, with TRBD2 matching 8 bases. Per the germline V gene, CDR1 is MNHEY and CDR2 is SVGEGT. The CDR3 loop spans 13 amino acids. Trimming at V came to 6 bases and at J to 4 bases, leaving 2 bases not matched to a gene. In DNA, the CDR3 is TGTGCCAGCAGCGCTAGCGGGTACAATGAGCAGTTCTTC. Residues: CASSASGYNEQFF.

The chain is built from TRBV7-3 and TRBJ2-1; 7 bases match TRBD1. The CDR3 length is 18 residues. The trim removed 2 bases at V and 2 bases at J, leaving 12 bases unmatched. Germline V gene data show CDR1 as SGHTA and CDR2 as FQGTGA. The CDR3 loop reads CASSLAATGKGAYNEQFF. CDR3 bases: TGTGCCAGCAGCTTAGCCGCGACAGGGAAAGGGGCCTACAATGAGCAGTTCTTC. Combining the CDR3 with reference TRBV7-3 and TRBJ2-1 gives the whole variable domain GAGVSQTPSNKVTEKGKYVELRCDPISGHTALYWYRQSLGQGPEFLIYFQGTGAADDSGLPNDRFFAVRPEGSVSTLKIQRTERGDSAVYLCASSLAATGKGAYNEQFFGPGTRLTVL.

The chain combines TRBV13 with TRBJ2-7; either TRBD1 or TRBD2 may fit D (5 bases each). Germline V gene lookup returns CDR1 PRHDT and CDR2 FYEKMQ (reference sequence). V lost 5 bases and J lost 6, with 20 bases in between. This CDR3 has 15 residues. CDR3 sequence (DNA): TGTGCCAGCAGCCGTCGACGGAGAGGGGTGGCCGAGCAGTACTTC. Translation: CASSRRRRGVAEQYF.

This sequence joins TRBV6-5 and TRBJ2-1; 12 bases agree with TRBD1. CDR3 length: 15 amino acids. Germline CDR1 reads MNHEY; CDR2 reads SVGAGI. The V segment lost 7 bases and the J segment 5 bases; nucleotides outside the gene matches: 6. CDR3 bases: TGTGCCAGCATCATCCGGGACAGGGGGCACAATGAGCAGTTCTTC. Translation gives CASIIRDRGHNEQFF.

The chain has TRBV24-1 and TRBJ2-1; TRBD2 matches at 14 bases. CDR3 length equals 17 residues. The germline CDR1 and CDR2 sequences are KGHDR and SFDVKD. V shed 4 bases and J 3 bases; nucleotides not matched to a gene: 4. CDR3 DNA sequence: TGTGCCACCAGTGACCGTGGGACTAGCGGGGGCTACAATGAGCAGTTCTTC. Protein product: CATSDRGTSGGYNEQFF.

The V and J genes are TRBV7-8 and TRBJ2-3; D ambiguous. V lost 5 bases and J lost 10, with 10 bases in between. The CDR3 consists of 11 residues. CDR1 and CDR2 from the germline V gene are SGHVS and FQNEAQ. The chain's CDR3 is CASSAMVAQYF. In DNA form, the CDR3 reads TGTGCCAGCAGCGCAATGGTTGCGCAGTATTTT.

The chain carries TRBV7-9 and TRBJ1-2; D possibly corresponds to TRBD1 (6 bases). CDR1 and CDR2 from the germline V gene are SEHNR and FQNEAQ (reference sequence). The CDR3 covers 15 residues. The V end was cut by 5 bases, the J end by 5 bases, with 18 bases between. The CDR3 protein is CASSPTGFDIYGYTF. The CDR3 bases are TGTGCCAGCAGCCCAACAGGGTTCGATATTTATGGCTACACCTTC.

The chain recombines TRBV18 with TRBJ2-3, with a possible D match to TRBD2 (6 bases). Looked up from germline, CDR1 is KGHSH and CDR2 is LQKENI. The V end lost 3 bases, the J end lost 0 bases, and 7 bases lay between the germline ends. The CDR3 has 14 residues. The CDR3, as DNA: TGTGCCAGCTCACCGGGGGGTAGCACAGATACGCAGTATTTT. Translating gives CASSPGGSTDTQYF.

Points on this clone: Different DNA sequences within this sample yield the same CDR3. The chain joins TRBV11-3 to TRBJ1-1; D is ambiguous. Looked up from germline, CDR1 is SGHNT and CDR2 is YENEEA. This CDR3 comprises 12 residues. Trimming cost V 3 bases and J 1 base, with 3 bases left between them. The chain's CDR3 is CASSFGNTEAFF. The DNA for the CDR3 is TGTGCCAGCAGCTTCGGGAACACTGAAGCTTTCTTT.

A single count supports this clone. The rearrangement uses TRBV6-4 and TRBJ2-3; a possible D gene is TRBD1 (6 bases). This CDR3 has 15 residues. Trimming stripped 6 bases from V and 0 bases from J, with 13 bases between. Germline V CDR1 and CDR2: MRHNA, SNTAGT. This CDR3 is CASSEQGASTDTQYF. As DNA, the CDR3 is TGTGCCAGCAGCGAACAGGGAGCTAGCACAGATACGCAGTATTTT.

J is TRBJ1-2 and V is TRBV5-3; D ambiguous. TRBV5-3 qualifies as an ORF whose function is uncertain. This CDR3 is built from 12 residues. Deletions cut 3 bases from V and 8 bases from J, with 11 bases between. The CDR3 reads CARSSPGGGYTF. CDR3 bases: TGTGCCAGAAGCTCCCCGGGCGGCGGCTACACCTTC.

V usage is TRBV4-3 and J usage is TRBJ2-2, with TRBD1 as a possible D gene (6 bases). This CDR3 contains 16 residues. Trimming shortened V by 0 bases and J by 0 bases, and 8 bases separated the two germline ends. From germline, CDR1 is LGHNA and CDR2 YSLEER. Written as DNA, the CDR3 is TGCGCCAGCAGCCAAGAAGACAGGCCGAACACCGGGGAGCTGTTTTTT. Translated: CASSQEDRPNTGELFF.

This clone is a singleton in its sample. V and J are TRBV7-2 and TRBJ2-3, with 8 bases aligning to TRBD2. The CDR3 is made up of 16 amino acids. J gave up 4 bases and V 4 bases, and 10 bases lay outside the gene matches. Germline lookup yields CDR1 SGHTA and CDR2 FQGNSA. This CDR3 reads CASSSSGGGQPDTQYF. The CDR3 nucleotides read TGTGCCAGCAGCTCCTCCGGGGGGGGGCAGCCAGATACGCAGTATTTT.

V gene TRBV12-3 or TRBV12-4 combines with J gene TRBJ1-1; D is unclear. Trimming took 6 bases from V and 5 from J, leaving 13 bases between them. This CDR3 has 13 amino acids. This chain's CDR3 is CASSPRVGTEAFF. CDR3 DNA sequence: TGTGCCAGCAGCCCACGGGTTGGGACTGAAGCTTTCTTT.

The CDR3 here is CASSRDRGEQYF. In DNA, the CDR3 is TGTGCCAGCAGCAGAGACAGGGGGGAGCAGTACTTC. The chain uses TRBV11-3 and TRBJ2-7, with 9 nucleotides matching TRBD1. The CDR3 loop spans 12 amino acids. Unmatched junction bases numbered 3, after V lost 5 bases and J lost 7 bases. CDR1 is SGHNT and CDR2 is YENEEA in the germline V gene.

CDR3 DNA: TGTGCCAGCAGTTCCGGGGACAGGGGGCTAACAACTAATGAAAAACTGTTTTTT. Amino acids: CASSSGDRGLTTNEKLFF. The gene calls are TRBV28 and TRBJ1-4; 12 nucleotides match TRBD1. CDR1 and CDR2 (germline): MDHEN, SYDVKM. With V trimmed by 4 bases and J by 0 bases, 6 bases remained unmatched. CDR3 length equals 18 residues.

The V call is TRBV28, the J call TRBJ2-7; tentative D call: TRBD1 (7 bases). Trimming cost V 6 bases and J 1 base, with 19 bases left between them. Germline V gives CDR1 MDHEN, CDR2 SYDVKM. The CDR3 runs to 16 residues. CDR3: CASRSRGGTVSYEQYF. CDR3 nucleotides: TGTGCCAGCAGGTCTCGAGGGGGGACAGTTTCCTACGAGCAGTACTTC.

This chain links TRBV5-1 with TRBJ1-1; no clear D. The CDR3 covers 16 residues. V was shortened by 1 base and J by 4 bases, with 17 bases between the two germline ends. Germline assignment: CDR1 SGHRS and CDR2 YFSETQ. The CDR3 DNA reads as TGCGCCAGCAGCTTGTGGGAGGGCGGGAGGAGCACTGAAGCTTTCTTT. Its protein product is CASSLWEGGRSTEAFF.